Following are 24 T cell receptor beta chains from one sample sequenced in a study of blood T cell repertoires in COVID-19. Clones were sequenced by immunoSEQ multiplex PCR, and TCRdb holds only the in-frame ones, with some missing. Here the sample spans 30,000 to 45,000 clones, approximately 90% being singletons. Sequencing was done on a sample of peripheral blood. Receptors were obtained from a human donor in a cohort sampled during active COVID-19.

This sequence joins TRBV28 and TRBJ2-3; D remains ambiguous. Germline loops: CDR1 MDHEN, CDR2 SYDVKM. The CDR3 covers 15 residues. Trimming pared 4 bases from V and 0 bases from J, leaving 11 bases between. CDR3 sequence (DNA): TGTGCCAGCAGTTCCCGCGAAGCGAGCACAGATACGCAGTATTTT. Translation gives CASSSREASTDTQYF.

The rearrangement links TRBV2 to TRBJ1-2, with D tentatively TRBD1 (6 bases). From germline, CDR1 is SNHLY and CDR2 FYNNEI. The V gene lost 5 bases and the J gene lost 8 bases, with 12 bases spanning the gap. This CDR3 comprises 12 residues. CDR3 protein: CASSHRETGYTF. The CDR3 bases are TGTGCCAGCAGTCACAGGGAAACCGGCTACACCTTC.

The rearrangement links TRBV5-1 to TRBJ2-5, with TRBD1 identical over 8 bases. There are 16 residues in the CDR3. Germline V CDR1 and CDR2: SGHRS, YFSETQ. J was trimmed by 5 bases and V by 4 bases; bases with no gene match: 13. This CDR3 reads CASSHYRTGTGETQYF. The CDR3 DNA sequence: TGCGCCAGCAGCCACTACCGGACAGGGACTGGGGAGACCCAGTACTTC.

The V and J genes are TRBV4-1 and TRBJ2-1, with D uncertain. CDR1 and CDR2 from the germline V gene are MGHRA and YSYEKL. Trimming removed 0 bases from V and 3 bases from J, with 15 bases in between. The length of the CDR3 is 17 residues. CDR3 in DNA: TGCGCCAGCAGCCAAGATCGTGGTGGAGCTAGCTACAATGAGCAGTTCTTC. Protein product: CASSQDRGGASYNEQFF.

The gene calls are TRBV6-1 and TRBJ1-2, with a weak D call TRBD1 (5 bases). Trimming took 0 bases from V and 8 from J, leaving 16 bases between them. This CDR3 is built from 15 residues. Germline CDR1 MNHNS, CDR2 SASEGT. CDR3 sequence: CASSEAHSGGRGYTF. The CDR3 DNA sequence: TGTGCCAGCAGTGAAGCGCATTCCGGGGGTCGAGGCTACACCTTC.

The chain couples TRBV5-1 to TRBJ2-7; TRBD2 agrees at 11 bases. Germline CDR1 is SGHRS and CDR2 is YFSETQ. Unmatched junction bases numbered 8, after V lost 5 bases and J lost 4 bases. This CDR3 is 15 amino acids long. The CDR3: CASSLLAGEVYEQYF. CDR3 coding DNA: TGCGCCAGCAGTTTACTAGCGGGAGAAGTTTACGAGCAGTACTTC.

The chain's CDR3 is CASSQDGASGRTLGYEQYF. For the CDR3, the DNA is TGCGCCAGCAGCCAAGATGGGGCTAGCGGGAGAACATTAGGGTACGAGCAGTACTTC. This chain joins TRBV4-1 and TRBJ2-7; 10 bases agree with TRBD2. This CDR3 region has 19 residues. Germline CDR1 is MGHRA and CDR2 is YSYEKL. The V and J ends lost 0 bases and 4 bases, in that order; junction bases with no gene match: 15.

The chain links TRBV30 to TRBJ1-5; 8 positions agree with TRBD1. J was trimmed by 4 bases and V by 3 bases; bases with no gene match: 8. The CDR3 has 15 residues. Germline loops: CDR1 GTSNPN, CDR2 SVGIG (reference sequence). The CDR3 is CAWSGQGARNQPQHF. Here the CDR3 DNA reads TGTGCCTGGAGCGGCCAGGGGGCGCGAAATCAGCCCCAGCATTTT.

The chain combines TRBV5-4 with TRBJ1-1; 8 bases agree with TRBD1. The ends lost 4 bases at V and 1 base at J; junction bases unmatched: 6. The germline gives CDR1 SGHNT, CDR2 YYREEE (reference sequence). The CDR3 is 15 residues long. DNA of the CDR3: TGTGCCAGCAGCCCTCCCGGACAGGGGAACACTGAAGCTTTCTTT. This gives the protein CASSPPGQGNTEAFF.

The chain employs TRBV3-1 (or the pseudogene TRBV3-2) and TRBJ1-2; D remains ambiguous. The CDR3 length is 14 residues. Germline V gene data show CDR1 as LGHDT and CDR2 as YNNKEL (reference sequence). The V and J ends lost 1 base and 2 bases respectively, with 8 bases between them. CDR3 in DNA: TGTGCCAGCAGCCAAGCTTACAGCAACTATGGCTACACCTTC. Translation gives CASSQAYSNYGYTF.

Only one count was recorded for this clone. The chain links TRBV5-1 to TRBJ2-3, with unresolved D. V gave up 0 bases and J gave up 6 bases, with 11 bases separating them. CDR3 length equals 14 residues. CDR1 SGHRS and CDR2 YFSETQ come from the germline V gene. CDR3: CASSLEAAVDTQYF. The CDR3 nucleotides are TGCGCCAGCAGCTTGGAGGCGGCGGTTGATACGCAGTATTTT.

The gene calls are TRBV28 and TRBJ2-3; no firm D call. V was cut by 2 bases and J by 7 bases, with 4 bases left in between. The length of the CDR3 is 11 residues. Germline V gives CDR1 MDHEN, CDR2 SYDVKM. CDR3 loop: CASSLQYTQYF. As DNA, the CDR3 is TGTGCCAGCAGTTTACAGTATACGCAGTATTTT. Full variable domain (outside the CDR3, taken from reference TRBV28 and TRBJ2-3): DVKVTQSSRYLVKRTGEKVFLECVQDMDHENMFWYRQDPGLGLRLIYFSYDVKMKEKGDIPEGYSVSREKKERFSLILESASTNQTSMYLCASSLQYTQYFGPGTRLTVL.

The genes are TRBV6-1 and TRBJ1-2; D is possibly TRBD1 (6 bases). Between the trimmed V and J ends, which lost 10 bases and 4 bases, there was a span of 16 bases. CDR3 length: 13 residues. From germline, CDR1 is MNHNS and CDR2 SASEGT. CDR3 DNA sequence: TGTGCCATCACGCCAGGGGCAGTCTATGGCTACACCTTC. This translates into CAITPGAVYGYTF.

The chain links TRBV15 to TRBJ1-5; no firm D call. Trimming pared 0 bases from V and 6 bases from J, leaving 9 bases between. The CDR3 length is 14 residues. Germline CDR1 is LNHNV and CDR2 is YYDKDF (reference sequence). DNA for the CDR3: TGTGCCACCAGCAGAGATCGAGGTCCTCAGCCCCAGCATTTT. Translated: CATSRDRGPQPQHF.

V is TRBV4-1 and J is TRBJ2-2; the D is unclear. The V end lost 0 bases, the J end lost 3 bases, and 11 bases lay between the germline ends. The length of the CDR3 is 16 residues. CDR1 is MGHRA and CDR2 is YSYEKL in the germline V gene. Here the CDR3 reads CASSQDLGTYTGELFF. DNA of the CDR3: TGCGCCAGCAGCCAAGATTTGGGCACTTACACCGGGGAGCTGTTTTTT.

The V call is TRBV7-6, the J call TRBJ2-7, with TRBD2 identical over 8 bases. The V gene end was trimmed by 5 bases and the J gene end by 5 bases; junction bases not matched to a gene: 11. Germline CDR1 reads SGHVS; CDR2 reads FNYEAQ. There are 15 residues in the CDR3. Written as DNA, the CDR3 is TGTGCCAGCAGCGGATTGTCGGAGCGGGGGAACGAGCAGTACTTC. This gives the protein CASSGLSERGNEQYF. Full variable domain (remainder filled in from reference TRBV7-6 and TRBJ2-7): GAGVSQSPRYKVTKRGQDVALRCDPISGHVSLYWYRQALGQGPEFLTYFNYEAQQDKSGLPNDRFSAERPEGSISTLTIQRTEQRDSAMYRCASSGLSERGNEQYFGPGTRLTVT.

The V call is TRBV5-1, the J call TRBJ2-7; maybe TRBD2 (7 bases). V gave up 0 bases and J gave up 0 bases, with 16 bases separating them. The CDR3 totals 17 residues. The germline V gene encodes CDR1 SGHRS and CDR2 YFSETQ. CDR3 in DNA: TGCGCCAGCAGCTTGGGGGGGGGCACCCGGAGCTCCTACGAGCAGTACTTC. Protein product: CASSLGGGTRSSYEQYF. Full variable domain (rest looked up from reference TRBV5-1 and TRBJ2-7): KAGVTQTPRYLIKTRGQQVTLSCSPISGHRSVSWYQQTPGQGLQFLFEYFSETQRNKGNFPGRFSGRQFSNSRSEMNVSTLELGDSALYLCASSLGGGTRSSYEQYFGPGTRLTVT.

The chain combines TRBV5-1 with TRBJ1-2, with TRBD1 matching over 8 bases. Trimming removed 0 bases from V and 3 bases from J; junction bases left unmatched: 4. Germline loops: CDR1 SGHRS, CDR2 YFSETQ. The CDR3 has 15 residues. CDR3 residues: CASSLAPGGDYGYTF. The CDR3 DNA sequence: TGCGCCAGCAGCTTGGCCCCAGGGGGCGACTATGGCTACACCTTC.

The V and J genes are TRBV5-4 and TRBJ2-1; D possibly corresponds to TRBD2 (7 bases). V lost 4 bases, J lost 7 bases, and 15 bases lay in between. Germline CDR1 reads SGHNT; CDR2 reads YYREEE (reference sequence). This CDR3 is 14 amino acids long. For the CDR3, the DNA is TGTGCCAGCAGCGGGGGGGCGGGAAGAAATGAGCAGTTCTTC. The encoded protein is CASSGGAGRNEQFF.

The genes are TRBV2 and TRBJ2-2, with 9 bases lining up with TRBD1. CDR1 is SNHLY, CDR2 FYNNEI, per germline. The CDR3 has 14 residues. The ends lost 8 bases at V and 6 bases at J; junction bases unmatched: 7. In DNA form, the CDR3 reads TGTGCCAGCCAGGACAGGGGAAGGGCCGGGGAGCTGTTTTTT. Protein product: CASQDRGRAGELFF.

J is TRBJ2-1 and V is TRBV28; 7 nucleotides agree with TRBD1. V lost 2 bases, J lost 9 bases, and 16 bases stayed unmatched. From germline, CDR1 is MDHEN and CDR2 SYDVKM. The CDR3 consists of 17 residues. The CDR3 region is CASSLPTGFRGYGEQFF. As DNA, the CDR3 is TGTGCCAGCAGTTTACCGACAGGGTTCAGAGGGTATGGTGAGCAGTTCTTC.

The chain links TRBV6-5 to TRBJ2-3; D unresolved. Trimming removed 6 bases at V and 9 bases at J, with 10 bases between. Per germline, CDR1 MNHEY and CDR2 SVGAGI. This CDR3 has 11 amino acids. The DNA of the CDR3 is TGTGCCAGCAGCCCCATGAGGACGCAGTATTTT. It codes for CASSPMRTQYF.

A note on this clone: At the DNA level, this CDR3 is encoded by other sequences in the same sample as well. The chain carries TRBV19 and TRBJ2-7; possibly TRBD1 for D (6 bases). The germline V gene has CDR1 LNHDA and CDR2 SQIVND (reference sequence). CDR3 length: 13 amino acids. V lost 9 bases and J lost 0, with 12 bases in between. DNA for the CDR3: TGTGCCAGCCGGCAACAGGGCTCCTACGAGCAGTACTTC. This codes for CASRQQGSYEQYF.

CDR3 nucleotide sequence: TGTGCCAGCAGCTTCGACAGGGGCTCCTACAATGAGCAGTTCTTC. Translation: CASSFDRGSYNEQFF. This sequence joins TRBV7-3 and TRBJ2-1; 8 bases align to TRBD1. The CDR3 length is 15 residues. The J segment lost 0 bases and the V segment lost 3 bases, leaving 1 base of the junction unmatched. Germline CDR1 and CDR2: SGHTA and FQGTGA.